The 9 T cell receptor beta chains listed next were all sequenced from one sample in a study of shared clonotypes between healthy human individuals. Profiling relied on immunoSEQ multiplex PCR, and the TCRdb table lists in-frame clones only, not all of them. In the table there are about 820,000 clones, 80% to 95% of which are singletons. Selected positively for CCR7 and CD45RO-negative, naive CD8 cells excluded terminally differentiated effector memory CD45RA+ cells. Sample: naive CD8+ T cells sorted from blood. All receptors come from a man in his thirties or forties in good health.

The chain combines TRBV18 with TRBJ1-2; D unclear. Germline V gene data show CDR1 as KGHSH and CDR2 as LQKENI. The CDR3 sequence is 15 residues long. The V gene lost 4 bases and the J gene lost 0 bases, with 12 bases spanning the gap. The CDR3 DNA reads TGTGCCAGCTCACTCAAGGATCGGGCTAACTATGGCTACACCTTC. It yields the protein CASSLKDRANYGYTF.

Turning to this clone: Distinct nucleotide sequences in the sample also encode this CDR3. The genes are TRBV9 and TRBJ2-7; perhaps TRBD2 as D (6 bases). The V gene's germline CDR1 is SGDLS and CDR2 YYNGEE. This CDR3 has 14 residues. The ends were cut back, 0 bases at V and 2 bases at J, with 9 bases in the middle. The CDR3 loop is CASSVGGETYEQYF. As DNA, the CDR3 is TGTGCCAGCAGCGTAGGGGGGGAGACCTACGAGCAGTACTTC.

This chain joins TRBV19 and TRBJ2-7; D gene unclear. CDR1 is LNHDA, CDR2 SQIVND, per germline (reference sequence). The length of the CDR3 is 15 residues. Between the trimmed V and J ends, which lost 4 bases and 3 bases, there was a span of 16 bases. The CDR3 region has the DNA TGTGCCAGTAGTACTTATAGAGTCGACTTCTACGAGCAGTACTTC. Translating gives CASSTYRVDFYEQYF.

This clone was observed a single time. The V call is TRBV7-9, the J call TRBJ2-7; a possible D gene is TRBD2 (6 bases). V gave up 5 bases and J gave up 4 bases, with 24 bases separating them. The CDR3 loop spans 17 amino acids. Germline V lookup: CDR1 SEHNR, CDR2 FQNEAQ (reference sequence). The CDR3 protein is CASSRAGGGTPIYEQYF. The CDR3 region has the DNA TGTGCCAGCAGCCGAGCCGGTGGCGGGACTCCCATTTACGAGCAGTACTTC.

This chain links TRBV10-2 with TRBJ2-1, with D tentatively TRBD2 (6 bases). Germline V gene data show CDR1 as WSHSY and CDR2 as SAAADI. Trimming removed 6 bases at V and 9 bases at J, with 18 bases between. CDR3 length: 14 residues. CDR3 nucleotides: TGCGCCAGCAGGTTATCCCCCTCCGGGGGTGAGCAGTTCTTC. Translating it yields CASRLSPSGGEQFF.

The chain uses TRBV9 and TRBJ2-1; D gene ambiguous. V was cut by 5 bases and J by 0 bases, with 12 bases left in between. This CDR3 has 15 amino acids. CDR1 is SGDLS and CDR2 is YYNGEE in the germline V gene. CDR3 DNA sequence: TGTGCCAGCAGTCCGGGCGCGAGCTCCTACAATGAGCAGTTCTTC. Translated, it gives CASSPGASSYNEQFF.

This chain joins TRBV2 and TRBJ1-2, with TRBD1 matching 7 bases. The CDR3 covers 13 residues. V trimming: 8 bases; J trimming: 0 bases; junction bases outside the gene matches: 3. Germline assignment: CDR1 SNHLY and CDR2 FYNNEI. The CDR3 nucleotides read TGTGCCAGCCCTGGGACAGCTAACTATGGCTACACCTTC. Translating gives CASPGTANYGYTF.

V usage is TRBV6-5 and J usage is TRBJ1-1, with 7 bases aligning to TRBD1. The CDR3 loop spans 12 amino acids. Germline values: CDR1 MNHEY, CDR2 SVGAGI. V was clipped by 5 bases and J by 11 bases; unmatched bases: 8. The CDR3: CASSQSGTDAFF. The CDR3 region has the DNA TGTGCCAGCAGTCAATCCGGGACAGACGCTTTCTTT.

V and J are TRBV19 and TRBJ2-5, with 7 bases fitting TRBD2. Germline CDR1 is LNHDA and CDR2 is SQIVND (reference sequence). This CDR3 is built from 14 residues. The junction had 9 bases not matched to a gene; V was cut back by 6 bases and J by 5 bases. The CDR3 loop is CASREREGSETQYF. The CDR3 nucleotides are TGTGCCAGTAGGGAAAGGGAGGGGTCGGAGACCCAGTACTTC.